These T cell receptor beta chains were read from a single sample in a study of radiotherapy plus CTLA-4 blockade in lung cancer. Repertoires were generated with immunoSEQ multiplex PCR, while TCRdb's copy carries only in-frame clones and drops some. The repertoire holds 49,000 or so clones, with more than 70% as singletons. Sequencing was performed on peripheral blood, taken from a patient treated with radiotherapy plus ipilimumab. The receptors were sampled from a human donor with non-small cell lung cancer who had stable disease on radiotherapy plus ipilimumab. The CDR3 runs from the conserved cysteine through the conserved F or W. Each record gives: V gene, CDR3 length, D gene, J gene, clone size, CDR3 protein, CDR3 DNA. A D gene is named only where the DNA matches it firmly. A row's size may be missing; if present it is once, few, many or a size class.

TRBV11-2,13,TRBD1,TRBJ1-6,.,CASSYRGNSPLHF,TGTGCCAGCAGCTACAGGGGAAATTCACCCCTCCACTTT
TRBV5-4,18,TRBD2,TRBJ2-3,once,CASSLGLAGGTYTDTQYF,TGTGCCAGCAGCTTAGGGCTAGCGGGGGGCACCTACACAGATACGCAGTATTTT
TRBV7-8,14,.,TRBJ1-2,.,CASSLAGSGYGYTF,TGTGCCAGCAGCTTGGCGGGGTCGGGATATGGCTACACCTTC
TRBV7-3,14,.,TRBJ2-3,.,CASSVDTGSDTQYF,TGTGCCAGCAGCGTAGACACAGGGTCTGATACGCAGTATTTT
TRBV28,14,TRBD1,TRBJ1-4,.,CASRPGQGFEKLFF,TGTGCCAGCAGACCGGGACAGGGGTTTGAAAAACTGTTTTTT
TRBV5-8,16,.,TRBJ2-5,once,CASSLGGRDLGETQYF,TGTGCCAGCAGCTTGGGAGGGCGGGATTTGGGAGAGACCCAGTACTTC
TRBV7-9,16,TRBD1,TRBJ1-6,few,CASSFNTGTGSSPLHF,TGTGCCAGCAGCTTTAATACCGGGACAGGGTCTTCACCCCTCCACTTT
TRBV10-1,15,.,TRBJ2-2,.,CASGTGDANTGELFF,TGCGCCAGCGGGACGGGGGACGCGAACACCGGGGAGCTGTTTTTT
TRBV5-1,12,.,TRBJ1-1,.,CASSLRVGEAFF,TGCGCCAGCAGCTTAAGGGTGGGTGAAGCTTTCTTT
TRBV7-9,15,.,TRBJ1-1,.,CASSLRSREGTEAFF,TGTGCCAGCAGCTTACGGAGCAGGGAGGGGACTGAAGCTTTCTTT
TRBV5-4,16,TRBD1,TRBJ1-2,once,CASSLEGLGQAQGYTF,TGTGCCAGCAGCTTGGAGGGTTTGGGACAGGCCCAGGGCTACACCTTC
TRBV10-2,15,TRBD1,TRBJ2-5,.,CASSGLGQGGETQYF,TGCGCCAGCAGTGGCCTAGGACAGGGAGGCGAGACCCAGTACTTC
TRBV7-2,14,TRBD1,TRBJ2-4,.,CASSLAGQGNIQYF,TGTGCCAGCAGCTTAGCAGGACAGGGGAACATTCAGTACTTC
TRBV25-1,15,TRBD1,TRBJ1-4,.,CASSLPTGGIEKLFF,TGTGCCAGCAGCCTCCCGACAGGGGGGATTGAAAAACTGTTTTTT
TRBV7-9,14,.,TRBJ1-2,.,CASRSAGSGYGYTF,TGTGCCAGCAGGTCGGCAGGGTCGGGCTATGGCTACACCTTC
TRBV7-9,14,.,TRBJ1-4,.,CASSLAQANEKLFF,TGTGCCAGCAGCTTAGCGCAGGCTAATGAAAAACTGTTTTTT
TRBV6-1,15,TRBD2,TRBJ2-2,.,CASRGLAGNTGELFF,TGTGCCAGCAGGGGACTAGCGGGGAACACCGGGGAGCTGTTTTTT
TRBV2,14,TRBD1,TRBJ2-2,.,CASKGAPNTGELFF,TGTGCCAGCAAGGGGGCCCCGAACACCGGGGAGCTGTTTTTT
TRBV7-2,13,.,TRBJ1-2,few,CASSSTDVSGYTF,TGTGCCAGCAGCTCGACTGACGTTTCGGGCTACACCTTC
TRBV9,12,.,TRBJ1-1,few,CASSVVGGQAFF,TGTGCCAGCAGCGTAGTTGGAGGACAAGCTTTCTTT
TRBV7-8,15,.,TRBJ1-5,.,CASSLVDAVNQPQHF,TGTGCCAGCAGCTTAGTCGATGCAGTTAATCAGCCCCAGCATTTT
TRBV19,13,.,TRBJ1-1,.,CASSIPGSTEAFF,TGTGCCAGTAGTATCCCAGGCAGCACTGAAGCTTTCTTT
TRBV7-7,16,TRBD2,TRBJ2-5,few,CASREGVSGGEETQYF,TGTGCCAGCAGGGAAGGTGTTAGCGGGGGGGAAGAGACCCAGTACTTC
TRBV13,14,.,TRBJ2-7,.,CASSRGQRNYEQYF,TGTGCCAGCAGCCGGGGGCAGAGAAACTACGAGCAGTACTTC
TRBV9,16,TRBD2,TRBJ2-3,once,CASSLRLAGGPDTQYF,TGTGCCAGCAGCCTAAGACTAGCGGGGGGGCCGGATACGCAGTATTTT
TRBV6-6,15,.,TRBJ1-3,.,CASSYSKGGGNTIYF,TGTGCCAGCAGTTACTCTAAAGGGGGGGGAAACACCATATATTTT
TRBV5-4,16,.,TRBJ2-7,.,CASSSPKGDSTYEQYF,TGTGCCAGCAGCTCCCCCAAGGGGGACTCAACCTACGAGCAGTACTTC
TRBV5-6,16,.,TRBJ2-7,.,CASSPQEDRAIIWQYF,TGTGCCAGCAGCCCCCAAGAGGACCGCGCAATAATTTGGCAGTACTTC
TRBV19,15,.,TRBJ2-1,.,CASSLNRANYNEQFF,TGTGCCAGTAGTCTGAACAGGGCAAACTACAATGAGCAGTTCTTC
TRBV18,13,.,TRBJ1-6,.,CASSREDNSPLHF,TGTGCCAGCTCACGTGAGGACAATTCACCCCTCCACTTT
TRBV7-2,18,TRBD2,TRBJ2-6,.,CASNPGLAGGYGANVLTF,TGTGCCAGCAATCCGGGACTAGCGGGGGGGTACGGGGCCAACGTCCTGACTTTC
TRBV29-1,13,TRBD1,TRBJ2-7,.,CSVRTGTPYEQYF,TGCAGCGTACGGACAGGGACCCCCTACGAGCAGTACTTC
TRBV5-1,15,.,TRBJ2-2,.,CASSFQGLNTGELFF,TGCGCCAGCAGTTTCCAGGGGCTGAACACCGGGGAGCTGTTTTTT
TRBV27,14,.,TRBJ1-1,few,CASSLGGMNTEAFF,TGTGCCAGCAGTTTGGGAGGGATGAACACTGAAGCTTTCTTT
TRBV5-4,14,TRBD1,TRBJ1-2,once,CASSPAGTVYGYTF,TGTGCCAGCAGCCCCGCCGGGACAGTATATGGCTACACCTTC
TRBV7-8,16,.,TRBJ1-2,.,CASSPHRGFPLGGYTF,TGTGCCAGCAGCCCCCACCGCGGGTTTCCCCTAGGTGGCTACACCTTC
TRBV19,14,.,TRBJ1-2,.,CASSMPAINYGYTF,TGTGCCAGTAGTATGCCAGCGATAAACTATGGCTACACCTTC
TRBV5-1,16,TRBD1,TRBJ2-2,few,CASSLGQGANTGELFF,TGCGCCAGCAGCTTAGGACAGGGGGCGAACACCGGGGAGCTGTTTTTT
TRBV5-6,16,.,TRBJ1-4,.,CASSLGGRSAGEKLFF,TGTGCCAGCAGCTTGGGCGGTAGAAGTGCTGGGGAAAAACTGTTTTTT
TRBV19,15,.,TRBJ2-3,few,CASSDPRGGVDTQYF,TGTGCCAGTAGTGACCCCCGGGGTGGGGTCGATACGCAGTATTTT
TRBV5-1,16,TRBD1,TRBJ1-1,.,CASSSLKQGARTEAFF,TGCGCCAGCAGCTCCCTTAAGCAGGGGGCGCGCACTGAAGCTTTCTTT
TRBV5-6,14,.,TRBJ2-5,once,CASSFKGLGETQYF,TGTGCCAGCAGCTTTAAGGGTCTGGGCGAGACCCAGTACTTC
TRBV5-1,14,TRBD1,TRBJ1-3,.,CASSTGTGGTTIYF,TGCGCCAGCAGCACTGGGACAGGTGGAACCACCATATATTTT
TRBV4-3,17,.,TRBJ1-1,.,CASSQDRGDRVNTEAFF,TGCGCCAGCAGCCAAGATCGCGGGGATCGGGTGAACACTGAAGCTTTCTTT
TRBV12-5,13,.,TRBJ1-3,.,CASGLASGNTIYF,TGTGCTAGTGGCCTCGCTAGTGGAAACACCATATATTTT
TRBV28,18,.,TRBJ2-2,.,CASSLSRRPGANTGELFF,TGTGCCAGCAGTTTATCTCGGAGGCCAGGGGCGAACACCGGGGAGCTGTTTTTT
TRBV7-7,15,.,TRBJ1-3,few,CASSLSGGVGNTIYF,TGTGCCAGCAGCTTATCCGGGGGCGTTGGAAACACCATATATTTT
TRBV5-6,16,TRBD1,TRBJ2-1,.,CASSPRDRGSYNEQFF,TGTGCCAGCAGCCCCCGGGACAGGGGTTCATACAATGAGCAGTTCTTC
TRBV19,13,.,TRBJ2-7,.,CASSIENSYEQYF,TGTGCCAGTAGTATAGAGAACAGTTACGAGCAGTACTTC
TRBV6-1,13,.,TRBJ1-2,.,CASSEMGERGYTF,TGTGCCAGCAGTGAAATGGGGGAGCGTGGCTACACCTTC
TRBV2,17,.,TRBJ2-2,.,CASSRQGIGANTGELFF,TGTGCCAGCAGTCGCCAGGGGATCGGGGCGAACACCGGGGAGCTGTTTTTT